The 12 T cell receptor beta chains listed next were all sequenced from one sample in a study of blood T cell repertoires in COVID-19. Only in-frame clones appear in the TCRdb table, and some are missing; sequencing was by immunoSEQ multiplex PCR. Here the sample spans about 260,000 clones, roughly 84% being singletons. The specimen was peripheral blood. Receptors were obtained from a man aged 55 to 70 with acute or convalescent COVID-19.

This clone showed up just a few times. The chain links TRBV19 to TRBJ2-2; 8 bases match TRBD2. This CDR3 region has 15 residues. The germline V gene has CDR1 LNHDA and CDR2 SQIVND (reference sequence). V shed 5 bases, J shed 3 bases, and the junction held 5 bases outside the gene matches. This CDR3 reads CASSPTSGYTGELFF. CDR3 bases: TGTGCCAGTAGTCCCACTAGCGGATACACCGGGGAGCTGTTTTTT.

This chain uses TRBV5-5 with TRBJ2-2; tentatively, D is TRBD2 (6 bases). V lost 0 bases to trimming and J lost 1 base, with 13 bases between them. The germline V gene encodes CDR1 SGHKS and CDR2 YYEKEE (reference sequence). The CDR3 runs 17 residues. Here the CDR3 DNA reads TGTGCCAGCAGCTTGGGGAGAGGGACTTGGAACACCGGGGAGCTGTTTTTT. Protein: CASSLGRGTWNTGELFF.

The CDR3 coding sequence is TGCAGTGCTAGTTCCGTACAGGGGATTGGCAATCAGCCCCAGCATTTT. The encoded protein is CSASSVQGIGNQPQHF. This sequence joins TRBV20-1 and TRBJ1-5, with 7 bases matching TRBD1. Per the germline V gene, CDR1 is DFQATT and CDR2 is SNEGSKA (reference sequence). Trimming cost V 3 bases and J 2 bases; bases outside gene matches: 10. The CDR3 loop spans 16 amino acids.

The genes are TRBV9 and TRBJ1-2, with 10 bases fitting TRBD1. CDR3 length equals 19 residues. Trimming removed 0 bases from V and 6 bases from J; junction bases left unmatched: 17. CDR1 is SGDLS, CDR2 YYNGEE, per germline. The CDR3 DNA reads as TGTGCCAGCAGCGTAGCCCCTGACAGGGGGCCCCGAATCTTGCATGGCTACACCTTC. Its protein product is CASSVAPDRGPRILHGYTF.

The chain joins TRBV5-6 to TRBJ2-4; 9 bases line up with TRBD1. Germline V gene sequence: CDR1 SGHDT, CDR2 YYEEEE. After removal of 1 base from V and 7 bases from J, the junction contained 6 bases not matched to a gene. There are 15 residues in the CDR3. The CDR3 region is CASSLNPTGGNIQYF. CDR3 in DNA: TGTGCCAGCAGCTTGAACCCGACAGGGGGGAACATTCAGTACTTC. The full variable domain, in which reference TRBV5-6 and TRBJ2-4 provide the parts outside the CDR3, is DAGVTQSPTHLIKTRGQQVTLRCSPKSGHDTVSWYQQALGQGPQFIFQYYEEEERQRGNFPDRFSGHQFPNYSSELNVNALLLGDSALYLCASSLNPTGGNIQYFGAGTRLSVL.

CDR3 in amino acids: CASSSTLQSHYGYTF. The CDR3 region has the DNA TGTGCCAGCAGCAGCACCTTACAGAGTCACTATGGCTACACCTTC. The chain carries TRBV5-6 and TRBJ1-2; D unresolved. Germline V lookup: CDR1 SGHDT, CDR2 YYEEEE. The CDR3 loop spans 15 amino acids. The V gene lost 4 bases and the J gene lost 3 bases, with 16 bases spanning the gap. Complete variable domain (other parts from reference TRBV5-6 and TRBJ1-2): DAGVTQSPTHLIKTRGQQVTLRCSPKSGHDTVSWYQQALGQGPQFIFQYYEEEERQRGNFPDRFSGHQFPNYSSELNVNALLLGDSALYLCASSSTLQSHYGYTFGSGTRLTVV.

The gene calls are TRBV6-2 or TRBV6-3 and TRBJ2-3; D is ambiguous. There are 15 residues in the CDR3. Trimming cost V 3 bases and J 0 bases, with 10 bases left between them. CDR1 is MNHEY, CDR2 SVGEGT, per germline. For the CDR3, the DNA is TGTGCCAGCAGTTATAGTCCTTCTAGCACAGATACGCAGTATTTT. Its translation: CASSYSPSSTDTQYF.

The rearrangement uses TRBV4-2 and TRBJ2-1, with 11 bases fitting TRBD2. The CDR3 contains 20 residues. Germline V CDR1 and CDR2: LGHNA, YNFKEQ. Trimming at V came to 0 bases and at J to 6 bases, leaving 16 bases not matched to a gene. The CDR3 region is CASSQDGVGASGRRGNEQFF. The DNA for the CDR3 is TGTGCCAGCAGCCAAGACGGAGTGGGGGCTAGCGGGAGGCGAGGCAATGAGCAGTTCTTC.

V and J are TRBV7-3 and TRBJ2-3; 8 bases align to TRBD2. This CDR3 is 15 amino acids long. Looked up from germline, CDR1 is SGHTA and CDR2 is FQGTGA. The V segment lost 5 bases and the J segment 5 bases; nucleotides outside the gene matches: 9. CDR3 nucleotides: TGTGCCAGCAGCCTCCTCAGCGGGAGTAGAGATACGCAGTATTTT. Protein: CASSLLSGSRDTQYF.

The chain uses TRBV9 and TRBJ2-7; maybe TRBD1 (5 bases). With 4 bases removed from V and 6 bases from J, the gap between germline ends came to 14 bases. In germline, CDR1 is SGDLS, CDR2 YYNGEE. The CDR3 contains 13 residues. CDR3 DNA sequence: TGTGCCAGCAGCCCGGATTGGGGCAGCGAGCAGTACTTC. It is translated as CASSPDWGSEQYF.

The V and J genes are TRBV7-9 and TRBJ2-3, with D possibly matching TRBD2 (6 bases). The V gene's germline CDR1 is SEHNR and CDR2 FQNEAQ (reference sequence). The CDR3 is 15 residues long. Trimming stripped 3 bases from V and 0 bases from J, with 10 bases between. In nucleotides, the CDR3 is TGTGCCAGCAGCTTGTTAGCGGCGAGCACAGATACGCAGTATTTT. Its translation is CASSLLAASTDTQYF.

This rearrangement joins TRBV5-6 to TRBJ2-5; 15 bases are shared with TRBD2. From germline, CDR1 is SGHDT and CDR2 YYEEEE. The J segment lost 8 bases and the V segment lost 4 bases, leaving 9 bases of the junction unmatched. The CDR3 sequence is 16 residues long. CDR3 sequence: CASSLPGLAGGATQYF. The DNA of the CDR3 is TGTGCCAGCAGCCTACCGGGACTAGCGGGGGGTGCTACCCAGTACTTC.